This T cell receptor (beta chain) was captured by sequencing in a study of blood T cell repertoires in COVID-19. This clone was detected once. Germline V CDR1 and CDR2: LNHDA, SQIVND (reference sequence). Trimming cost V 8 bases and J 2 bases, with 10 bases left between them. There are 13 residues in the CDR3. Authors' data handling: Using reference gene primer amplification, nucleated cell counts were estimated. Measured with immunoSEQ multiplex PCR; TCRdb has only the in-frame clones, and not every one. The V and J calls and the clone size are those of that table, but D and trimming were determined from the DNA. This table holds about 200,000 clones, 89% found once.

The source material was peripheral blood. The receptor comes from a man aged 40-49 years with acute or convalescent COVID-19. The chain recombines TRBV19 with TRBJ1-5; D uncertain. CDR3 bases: TGTGCCAGTGGCAGCCGGGGCAATCAGCCCCAGCATTTT. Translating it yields CASGSRGNQPQHF.